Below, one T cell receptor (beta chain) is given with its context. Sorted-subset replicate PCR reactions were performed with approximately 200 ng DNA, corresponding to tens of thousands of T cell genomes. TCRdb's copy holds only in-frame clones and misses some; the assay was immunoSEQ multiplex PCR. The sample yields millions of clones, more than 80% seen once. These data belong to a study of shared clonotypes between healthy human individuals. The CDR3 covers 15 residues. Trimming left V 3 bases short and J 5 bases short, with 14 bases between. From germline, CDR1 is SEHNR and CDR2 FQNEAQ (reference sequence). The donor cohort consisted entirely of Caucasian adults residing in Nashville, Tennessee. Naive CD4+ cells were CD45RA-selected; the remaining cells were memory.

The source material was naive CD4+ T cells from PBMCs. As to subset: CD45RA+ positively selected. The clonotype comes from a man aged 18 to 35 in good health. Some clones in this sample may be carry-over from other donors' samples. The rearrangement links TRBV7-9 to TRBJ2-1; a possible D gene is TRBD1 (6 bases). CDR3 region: CASSLGRGRDNEQFF. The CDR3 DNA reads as TGTGCCAGCAGCTTGGGCAGGGGAAGGGACAATGAGCAGTTCTTC.